Listed below are T cell receptor beta chains from one sample, sequenced in a study of post-analysis software for immune sequencing data. TCRdb analysed the PCR reads with MiXCR anew, one entry per CDR3 protein. The table includes 450,000 to 700,000 distinct CDR3 sequences, around 47% detected once. Sample: blood. These receptors were collected from a girl aged 10-17 years with multiple sclerosis. Each CDR3 is given with its conserved first and last residue. Fields, in order: D gene, clone size, J gene, V gene, CDR3 protein, CDR3 DNA. A D gene is named only where the DNA matches it firmly. Where a row states a size, it is once, few, many or the class of an expanded clone; other rows omit it.

>TRBD1|-|TRBJ1-2|TRBV3-1
CASSRDRPSNYGYTF
TGTGCCAGCAGCCGGGACAGGCCGTCGAACTATGGCTACACCTTC
>TRBD2|-|TRBJ2-5|TRBV6-6
CASSPGVAGAETQYF
TGTGCCAGCAGCCCCGGGGTAGCGGGAGCAGAGACCCAGTACTTC
>-|-|TRBJ1-5|TRBV6-6
CASSTDSHQPQHF
TGTGCCAGCAGTACGGACAGCCATCAGCCCCAGCATTTT
>-|few|TRBJ1-5|TRBV12-3/TRBV12-4
CASSSRRDNQPQHF
TGTGCCAGCAGTTCCCGAAGGGACAATCAGCCCCAGCATTTT
>-|-|TRBJ2-2|TRBV6-6
CASSPGAANTGELFF
TGTGCCAGCAGTCCTGGGGCGGCGAACACCGGGGAGCTGTTTTTT
>-|-|TRBJ2-4|TRBV4-1
CASSQEGTSQNIQYF
TGCGCCAGCAGCCAAGAAGGGACATCCCAAAACATTCAGTACTTC
>TRBD1|-|TRBJ2-5|TRBV4-1
CASSQEGTGTRETQYF
TGCGCCAGCAGCCAAGAGGGGACAGGGACTCGAGAGACCCAGTACTTC
>-|-|TRBJ2-7|TRBV5-1
CASGDSSYEQYF
TGCGCCAGTGGGGACTCCTCCTACGAGCAGTACTTC
>-|-|TRBJ2-7|TRBV5-1
CASRRWGLMSYEQYF
TGCGCCAGCAGACGTTGGGGGTTAATGTCCTACGAGCAGTACTTC
>-|-|TRBJ2-1|TRBV24-1
CATSDFQSNEQFF
TGTGCCACCAGTGATTTCCAGTCAAATGAGCAGTTCTTC
>-|-|TRBJ1-1|TRBV9
CASSVESGVGTEAFF
TGTGCCAGCAGCGTAGAATCAGGGGTAGGCACTGAAGCTTTCTTT
>-|-|TRBJ2-7|TRBV6-6
CASSYSNRENEQYF
TGTGCCAGCAGTTACTCGAACAGGGAAAACGAGCAGTACTTC
>-|-|TRBJ2-7|TRBV6-6
CASSSLRLLTPPGEQYF
TGTGCCAGCAGTTCTTTGCGCCTCCTGACTCCTCCAGGCGAGCAGTACTTC
>-|once|TRBJ2-5|TRBV12-3/TRBV12-4
CASRTDREDETQYF
TGTGCCAGCAGGACCGACAGGGAGGACGAGACCCAGTACTTC
>TRBD2|few|TRBJ2-3|TRBV6-4
CASSPTGGGSTDTQYF
TGTGCCAGCAGTCCAACCGGCGGGGGGAGCACAGATACGCAGTATTTT